The 24 T cell receptor beta chains listed next were all sequenced from one sample in a study of persistence of HIV-infected CD4 T cells. Cells were stimulated nonspecifically with anti-CD3/anti-CD28 magnetic beads. Sorting selected CD4+ T cells upregulating both CD40 ligand and CD69. The libraries were made with immunoSEQ version 4 in survey mode. Profiling relied on immunoSEQ multiplex PCR, and the TCRdb table lists in-frame clones only, not all of them. Of 45,000 or so clones listed, 75% to 90% are singletons. The antigens for these receptors are not known. Source: CD4+ T cells sorted from PBMCs after roughly 18-hour stimulation, taken from a patient who received antiretroviral therapy. These receptor sequences come from an adult woman with HIV who was CMV-seropositive.

The chain has TRBV6-6 and TRBJ2-7, with D perhaps assigned TRBD1 or TRBD2 (5 bases each). The CDR3 loop spans 13 amino acids. The germline V gene encodes CDR1 MNHNY and CDR2 SVGAGI (reference sequence). V was pared by 5 bases and J by 6 bases, with 14 bases between. The DNA for the CDR3 is TGTGCCAGCAGTGATGGGGGTTTCTCCGAGCAGTACTTC. Residues: CASSDGGFSEQYF.

The chain couples TRBV5-1 to TRBJ2-2; TRBD2 matches at 10 bases. Germline V lookup: CDR1 SGHRS, CDR2 YFSETQ. The V and J ends lost 0 bases and 4 bases, in that order; junction bases with no gene match: 6. The CDR3 has 17 residues. CDR3 in DNA: TGCGCCAGCAGCTTGGGGTCTAGCGGGGGACCCACCGGGGAGCTGTTTTTT. This gives the protein CASSLGSSGGPTGELFF. The whole variable domain, filled in from reference TRBV5-1 and TRBJ2-2, reads KAGVTQTPRYLIKTRGQQVTLSCSPISGHRSVSWYQQTPGQGLQFLFEYFSETQRNKGNFPGRFSGRQFSNSRSEMNVSTLELGDSALYLCASSLGSSGGPTGELFFGEGSRLTVL.

V and J are TRBV30 and TRBJ1-1, with a tentative D call TRBD1 (6 bases). V was shortened by 3 bases and J by 1 base, with 12 bases between the two germline ends. Germline CDR1 reads GTSNPN; CDR2 reads SVGIG (reference sequence). The CDR3 is made up of 14 amino acids. CDR3 DNA: TGTGCCTGGAGCACATTACAGGGGAACACTGAAGCTTTCTTT. Its translation: CAWSTLQGNTEAFF.

The chain uses TRBV5-4 and TRBJ2-7; D unclear. The CDR3 length is 15 residues. Trimming took 4 bases from V and 0 from J, leaving 14 bases between them. Per germline, CDR1 SGHNT and CDR2 YYREEE (reference sequence). CDR3 loop: CASSRTTGSSYEQYF. The CDR3 nucleotides read TGTGCCAGCAGCCGCACGACCGGCAGCTCCTACGAGCAGTACTTC. Full variable domain (rest looked up from reference TRBV5-4 and TRBJ2-7): ETGVTQSPTHLIKTRGQQVTLRCSSQSGHNTVSWYQQALGQGPQFIFQYYREEENGRGNFPPRFSGLQFPNYSSELNVNALELDDSALYLCASSRTTGSSYEQYFGPGTRLTVT.

The genes are TRBV5-1 and TRBJ1-1; D remains unclear. CDR3 length: 13 residues. The germline V gene has CDR1 SGHRS and CDR2 YFSETQ. Between the trimmed V and J ends, which lost 0 bases and 2 bases, there was a span of 5 bases. Here the CDR3 reads CASSLGSNTEAFF. The CDR3 nucleotides are TGCGCCAGCAGCTTGGGCAGCAACACTGAAGCTTTCTTT.

The chain carries TRBV9 and TRBJ2-5; TRBD2 might be the D (6 bases). Germline CDR1 is SGDLS and CDR2 is YYNGEE. CDR3 length: 15 amino acids. Trimming left V 4 bases short and J 1 base short, with 14 bases between. CDR3: CASSTGTQLQETQYF. In DNA form, the CDR3 reads TGTGCCAGCAGCACTGGGACTCAACTCCAAGAGACCCAGTACTTC.

This sequence joins TRBV5-1 and TRBJ1-5; D is possibly TRBD1 (5 bases). V dropped 2 bases and J dropped 5 bases, with 11 bases sitting between them. There are 14 residues in the CDR3. Germline lookup yields CDR1 SGHRS and CDR2 YFSETQ. The CDR3 protein is CASSFDGAYQPQHF. The CDR3 nucleotides are TGCGCCAGCAGCTTTGATGGGGCTTATCAGCCCCAGCATTTT.

In this sample, this clone turned up once. The V and J genes are TRBV4-2 and TRBJ2-2, with 10 bases identical to TRBD2. This CDR3 is 15 amino acids long. V shed 0 bases and J 11 bases; nucleotides not matched to a gene: 6. CDR1 and CDR2 from the germline V gene are LGHNA and YNFKEQ. The CDR3 sequence: CASSQESSGSEELFF. The DNA for the CDR3 is TGTGCCAGCAGCCAAGAATCTAGCGGGAGTGAAGAGCTGTTTTTT.

CDR3 sequence: CASSSPTRGARNYGYTF. DNA for the CDR3: TGTGCCAGCAGTTCCCCGACGAGAGGAGCTAGGAACTATGGCTACACCTTC. The chain employs TRBV28 and TRBJ1-2; D is uncertain. The CDR3 has 17 residues. Germline values: CDR1 MDHEN, CDR2 SYDVKM. Trimming pared 4 bases from V and 2 bases from J, leaving 20 bases between.

This chain joins TRBV9 and TRBJ2-2; D not resolved. With 0 bases removed from V and 5 bases from J, the gap between germline ends came to 2 bases. CDR1 and CDR2 from the germline V gene are SGDLS and YYNGEE. The CDR3 runs to 12 residues. Here the CDR3 DNA reads TGTGCCAGCAGCGTAGGAACCGGGGAGCTGTTTTTT. This gives the protein CASSVGTGELFF.

The chain joins TRBV18 to TRBJ1-4; a possible D gene is TRBD1 (5 bases). The CDR3 covers 16 residues. Deletions cut 2 bases from V and 0 bases from J, with 10 bases between. Germline loops: CDR1 KGHSH, CDR2 LQKENI. The CDR3 DNA sequence: TGTGCCAGCTCACCAGGGACCCAGGCAACTAATGAAAAACTGTTTTTT. As protein: CASSPGTQATNEKLFF.

The CDR3 coding sequence is TGTGCCTGGAGTCCCCCGGGGGGTTATCAGCCCCAGCATTTT. This translates into CAWSPPGGYQPQHF. This sequence joins TRBV30 and TRBJ1-5, with D perhaps TRBD1 (5 bases). The germline CDR1 and CDR2 sequences are GTSNPN and SVGIG (reference sequence). The CDR3 contains 14 residues. V lost 2 bases and J lost 5, with 13 bases in between.

The V call is TRBV7-2, the J call TRBJ1-1, with TRBD1 identical over 7 bases. Germline-derived CDR1 and CDR2 are SGHTA and FQGNSA. This CDR3 comprises 15 residues. V gave up 4 bases and J gave up 1 base; unmatched junction bases: 6. As DNA, the CDR3 is TGTGCCAGCAGCTGGGACAGCCGTGCGAACACTGAAGCTTTCTTT. Amino acid sequence: CASSWDSRANTEAFF.

The chain has TRBV3-1 (or the pseudogene TRBV3-2) and TRBJ1-2, with 7 bases identical to TRBD1. The junction had 7 bases not matched to a gene; V was cut back by 1 base and J by 5 bases. The CDR3 runs to 15 residues. Germline loops: CDR1 LGHDT, CDR2 YNNKEL (reference sequence). CDR3 coding DNA: TGTGCCAGCAGCCAAGTCCCACAGGGGTTTTATGGCTACACCTTC. It codes for CASSQVPQGFYGYTF.

J is TRBJ2-3 and V is TRBV7-2; maybe TRBD2 (6 bases). CDR3 length: 18 amino acids. Looked up from germline, CDR1 is SGHTA and CDR2 is FQGNSA. Trimming left V 2 bases short and J 6 bases short, with 24 bases between. This CDR3 reads CASSLYLTRGSDRDTQYF. CDR3 nucleotides: TGTGCCAGCAGCTTATATTTAACGCGGGGCTCCGACCGGGATACGCAGTATTTT.

This chain connects TRBV9 to TRBJ1-3; 8 nucleotides align to TRBD1. After removal of 0 bases from V and 4 bases from J, the junction contained 3 bases not matched to a gene. This CDR3 region has 15 residues. Looked up from germline, CDR1 is SGDLS and CDR2 is YYNGEE. CDR3 region: CASSVEDRAGNTIYF. For the CDR3, the DNA is TGTGCCAGCAGCGTAGAGGACAGGGCCGGAAACACCATATATTTT.

This clone showed up just a few times. The chain uses TRBV5-1 and TRBJ1-5; no clear D gene. The V gene's germline CDR1 is SGHRS and CDR2 YFSETQ. The CDR3 runs 13 residues. The V end lost 2 bases, the J end lost 6 bases, and 9 bases lay between the germline ends. The CDR3 DNA follows: TGCGCCAGCAGCTTAAGTCCGGGTCAGCCCCAGCATTTT. Translation: CASSLSPGQPQHF.

V gene TRBV3-1 (or the pseudogene TRBV3-2) combines with J gene TRBJ1-1; the match to TRBD1 covers 7 bases. The J segment lost 7 bases and the V segment lost 5 bases, leaving 1 base of the junction unmatched. Germline V CDR1 and CDR2: LGHDT, YNNKEL (reference sequence). The CDR3 runs to 11 residues. CDR3 sequence: CASSDRVEAFF. For the CDR3, the DNA is TGTGCCAGCAGCGACAGGGTTGAAGCTTTCTTT.

This chain joins TRBV4-1 and TRBJ2-4, with 7 nucleotides matching TRBD1. The germline gives CDR1 MGHRA, CDR2 YSYEKL. V trimming: 0 bases; J trimming: 6 bases; junction bases outside the gene matches: 2. The CDR3 has 14 amino acids. DNA of the CDR3: TGCGCCAGCAGCCAAGAGACAGGGCGAAACATTCAGTACTTC. Its translation: CASSQETGRNIQYF.

This sequence joins TRBV19 and TRBJ1-3; D is undetermined. In germline, CDR1 is LNHDA, CDR2 SQIVND (reference sequence). This CDR3 region has 14 residues. V dropped 3 bases and J dropped 0 bases, with 6 bases sitting between them. The CDR3 bases are TGTGCCAGTAGTATGGGGAGCTCTGGAAACACCATATATTTT. Translation: CASSMGSSGNTIYF.

The chain links TRBV27 to TRBJ2-7, with D perhaps matching TRBD1 (6 bases). The V gene lost 2 bases and the J gene lost 4 bases, with 9 bases spanning the gap. The germline V gene encodes CDR1 MNHEY and CDR2 SMNVEV (reference sequence). This CDR3 contains 13 residues. DNA of the CDR3: TGTGCCAGCAGTTTAGAAGGGACATACGAGCAGTACTTC. Residues: CASSLEGTYEQYF.

The CDR3 nucleotides are TGTGCCAGCTCACCACTCGACAGGCCCTTGGTGAACACTGAAGCTTTCTTT. Translated, it gives CASSPLDRPLVNTEAFF. V is TRBV18 and J is TRBJ1-1, with D possibly TRBD1 on 6 matching bases. CDR3 length: 17 residues. Germline loops: CDR1 KGHSH, CDR2 LQKENI. Trimming shortened V by 1 base and J by 0 bases, and 15 bases separated the two germline ends.

The J gene is TRBJ2-4, the V gene TRBV5-1, with 8 bases aligning to TRBD2. This CDR3 is built from 14 residues. The V gene end was trimmed by 4 bases and the J gene end by 10 bases; junction bases not matched to a gene: 10. Germline values: CDR1 SGHRS, CDR2 YFSETQ. The CDR3 DNA sequence: TGCGCCAGCAGCCCGGGGGGCGGGGGGACAATTCAGTACTTC. This gives the protein CASSPGGGGTIQYF.

This clone was seen more than once but under ten times. This chain connects TRBV25-1 to TRBJ2-1, with TRBD1 matching 7 bases. The CDR3 runs 13 residues. CDR1 MGHDK and CDR2 SYGVNS come from the germline V gene. J gave up 4 bases and V 7 bases, and 4 bases lay outside the gene matches. The CDR3 DNA is TGTGCCAGCAATGGGGACAGTTACAATGAGCAGTTCTTC. It encodes CASNGDSYNEQFF.